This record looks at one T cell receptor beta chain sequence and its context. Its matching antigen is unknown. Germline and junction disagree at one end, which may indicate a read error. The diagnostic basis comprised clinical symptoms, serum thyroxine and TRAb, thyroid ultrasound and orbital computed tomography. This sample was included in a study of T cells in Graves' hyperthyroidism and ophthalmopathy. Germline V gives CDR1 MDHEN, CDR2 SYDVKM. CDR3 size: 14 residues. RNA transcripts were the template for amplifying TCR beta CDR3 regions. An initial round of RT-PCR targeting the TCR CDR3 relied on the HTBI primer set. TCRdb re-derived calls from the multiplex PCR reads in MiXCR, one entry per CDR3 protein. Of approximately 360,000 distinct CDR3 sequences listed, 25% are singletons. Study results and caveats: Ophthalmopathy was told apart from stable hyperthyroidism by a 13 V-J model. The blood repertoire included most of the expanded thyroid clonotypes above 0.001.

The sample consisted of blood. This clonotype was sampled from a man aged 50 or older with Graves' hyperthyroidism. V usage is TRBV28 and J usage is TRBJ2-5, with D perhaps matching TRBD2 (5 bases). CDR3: CASTLHSAREAQYF. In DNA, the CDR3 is TGTGCCAGCACCCTACATAGCGCGCGAGAGGCCCAGTACTTC.